This T cell receptor beta chain was recovered during a study of shared clonotypes between healthy human individuals (dated by TCRdb to 2018 to 2021). Regarding the complete study: The cohort included three men and a couple of women between 18 and 49 years of age. For each donor, three plates each were used for CD4 naive and CD4 memory, two plates were used for CD8 naive, and one plate was used for CD8 memory. The study deeply sequenced blood TCR repertoires of about 5 healthy adults to estimate repertoire size and the extent of clonotype sharing between individuals. To increase sequencing depth and limit assay-specific biases, TCR repertoire library preparation and sequencing were carried out by different laboratories using diverse techniques. Leukapheresis yielded between about 0.85 and 10 billion PBMCs per donor.

Points on this clone: Its cognate antigen has yet to be identified. No much larger clone is present one base from it, and per-base qualities are unavailable.

The cysteine opens and the phenylalanine closes a CDR3 of 16 amino acids. The sequence is cut down to CDR3 DNA, 48 bases in frame from base 1. CDR1 SGHAT and CDR2 FQNNGV are derived from the germline V gene. Study-level results and caveats: Pairwise subsampling indicated that sequencing depth was expected to affect the degree of clonotype sharing among donors. Sampling was limited to blood, and TCR repertoires in tissue likely differ from TCR repertoires in blood. When a handful of donors were compared, the shared fraction of clonotypes was about 5.5% for naive CD4, 3.5% for naive CD8, 2.3% for memory CD4, and 0.4% for memory CD8. Because the study included only a small number of donors, the genetic and exposure-history diversity represented was limited. Even with the large sequencing depth, rarefaction of the sorted-subset datasets indicated that sequencing was incomplete. Compared with non-shared clonotypes, the clonotypes found in all four sorted-subset donors had higher generation probabilities. Naive subsets generally had larger estimated clonotype richness than memory subsets did.

Donors were healthy HIV-negative adults with no recently reported acute infections or vaccinations. Every donor was a Caucasian adult residing in Nashville, Tennessee, USA. CD4+ T cells were enriched by magnetic negative selection, after which naive cells were positively selected on CD45RA and the negative fraction was taken as the memory subset. After blood collection by leukapheresis, PBMCs were isolated using Ficoll-Histopaque density gradient centrifugation and then cryopreserved in the vapor phase of liquid nitrogen. Purity and quantity of every magnetically sorted T cell population were checked by analytical flow cytometry. From each sorted fraction, genomic DNA was isolated and quantified by UV absorbance on a Nanodrop 2000c. Using the deep immunoSEQ assay, TCR CDR3 regions were amplified from genomic DNA by multiplex PCR. Genomic DNA extracted from each cell subset was distributed evenly over all wells of several immunoSEQ 96-well plates, and each plate served as one replicate. Each replicate PCR for sorted subsets received approximately 220 ng genomic DNA, equal to 30,000 or so T cell genomes. Purified libraries were measured with a Qubit 3.0 fluorometer, size-checked on a Bioanalyzer 2100, and measured again with the KAPA Library Quantification kit. A separate single-read 150-cycle Illumina NextSeq 550 flow cell was used to sequence each immunoSEQ 96-well plate. The authors processed their data as follows. The immunoSEQ output contained only junctional sequences without quality scores, so filtering could not match that applied to full-length reads. Sequences were annotated with PyIR, a Python wrapper for IgBLAST v1.9, and V/J genes and CDR3 were assigned using IMGT germline references. Reads were filtered out if the reads had weak V/J assignments (E-value above 1e-6), no CDR3, stop codons, out-of-frame junctions, or ambiguous translated residues. A V3J clonotype was defined by an identical inferred V gene, J gene, and CDR3 amino acid sequence. The percentage overlap between two repertoires was calculated by dividing the number of shared unique clonotypes by the size of the smaller repertoire. Repertoire richness was assessed with RTK rarefaction, the Chao1 estimator, and Recon v2.1 estimates of unobserved clonotypes. Generation probabilities for all TCRbeta clonotypes obtained by the gDNA method from several donors were computed using OLGA. TCRdb took over this immuneACCESS table, retaining in-frame rearrangements with V and J assigned. Such tables are incomplete; in checked studies, under half of the missing clones stem from an unresolved V gene, and the remainder is unexplained. V and J calls plus clone size are reproduced from that table; the DNA served to infer D and trimming. The sample contains 600,000 to 800,000 clones, roughly two thirds of them found a single time. The ten largest make up about 1.8% of the sample.

The chain is made from TRBV11-2 and TRBJ2-5, with 10 bases aligning to TRBD2. Near its end, the DNA agrees better with TRBJ2-7, so the J call may be wrong. Sequencing used memory CD4+ T cells sorted from blood. What the cell subset or site label conveys for this sample: CD45RA-negative fraction. The receptor was isolated from a woman aged 25 to 39 in good health. The sequenced DNA: TGTGCCAGCAGCTTACAAAGACTAGCGGGTTACTACGAGCAGTACTTC. This is translated as CASSLQRLAGYYEQYF.